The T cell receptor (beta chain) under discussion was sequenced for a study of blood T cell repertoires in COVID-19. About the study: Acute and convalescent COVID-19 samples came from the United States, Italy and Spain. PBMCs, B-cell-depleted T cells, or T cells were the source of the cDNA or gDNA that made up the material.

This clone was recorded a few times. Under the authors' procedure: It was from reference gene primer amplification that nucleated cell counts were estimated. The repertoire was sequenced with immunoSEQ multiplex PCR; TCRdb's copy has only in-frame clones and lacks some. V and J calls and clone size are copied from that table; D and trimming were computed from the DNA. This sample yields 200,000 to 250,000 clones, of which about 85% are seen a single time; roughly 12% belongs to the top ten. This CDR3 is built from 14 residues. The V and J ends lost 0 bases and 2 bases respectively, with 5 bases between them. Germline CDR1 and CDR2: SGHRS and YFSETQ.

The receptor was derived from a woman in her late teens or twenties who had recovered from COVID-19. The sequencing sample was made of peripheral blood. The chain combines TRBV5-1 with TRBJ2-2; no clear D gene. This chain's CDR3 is CASSLEHNTGELFF. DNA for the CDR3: TGCGCCAGCAGCTTGGAACACAACACCGGGGAGCTGTTTTTT.